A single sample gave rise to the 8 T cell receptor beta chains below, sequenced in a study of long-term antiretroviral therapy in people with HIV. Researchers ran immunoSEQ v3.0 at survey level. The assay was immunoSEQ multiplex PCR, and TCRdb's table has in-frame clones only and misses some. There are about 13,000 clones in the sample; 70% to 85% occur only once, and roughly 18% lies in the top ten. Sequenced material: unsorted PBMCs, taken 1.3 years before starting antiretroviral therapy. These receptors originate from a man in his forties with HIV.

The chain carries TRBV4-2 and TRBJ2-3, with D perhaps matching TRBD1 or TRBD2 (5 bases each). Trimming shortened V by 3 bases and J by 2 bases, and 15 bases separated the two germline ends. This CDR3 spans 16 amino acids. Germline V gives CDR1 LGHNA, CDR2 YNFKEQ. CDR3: CASSQNHGANTDTQYF. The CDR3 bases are TGTGCCAGCAGCCAGAATCACGGGGCCAACACAGATACGCAGTATTTT.

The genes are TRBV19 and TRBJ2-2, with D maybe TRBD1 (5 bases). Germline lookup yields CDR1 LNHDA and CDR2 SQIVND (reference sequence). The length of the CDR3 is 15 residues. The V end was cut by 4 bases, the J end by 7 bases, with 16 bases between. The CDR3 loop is CASSRVTGASGELFF. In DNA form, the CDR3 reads TGTGCCAGTAGTAGGGTTACAGGCGCCAGCGGGGAGCTGTTTTTT.

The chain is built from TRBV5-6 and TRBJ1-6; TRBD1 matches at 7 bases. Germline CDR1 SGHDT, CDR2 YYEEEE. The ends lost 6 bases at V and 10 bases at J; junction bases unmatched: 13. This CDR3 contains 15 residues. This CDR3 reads CASMLSGTDYSPLHF. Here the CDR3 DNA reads TGTGCCAGCATGCTCTCCGGGACAGACTACTCACCCCTCCACTTT. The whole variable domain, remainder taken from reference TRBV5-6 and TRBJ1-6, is DAGVTQSPTHLIKTRGQQVTLRCSPKSGHDTVSWYQQALGQGPQFIFQYYEEEERQRGNFPDRFSGHQFPNYSSELNVNALLLGDSALYLCASMLSGTDYSPLHFGNGTRLTVT.

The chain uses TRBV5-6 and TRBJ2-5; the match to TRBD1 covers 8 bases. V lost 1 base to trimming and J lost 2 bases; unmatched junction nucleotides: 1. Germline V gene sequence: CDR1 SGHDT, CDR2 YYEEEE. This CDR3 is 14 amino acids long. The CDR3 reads CASSLYRGQETQYF. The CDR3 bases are TGTGCCAGCAGCTTGTACAGGGGGCAAGAGACCCAGTACTTC.

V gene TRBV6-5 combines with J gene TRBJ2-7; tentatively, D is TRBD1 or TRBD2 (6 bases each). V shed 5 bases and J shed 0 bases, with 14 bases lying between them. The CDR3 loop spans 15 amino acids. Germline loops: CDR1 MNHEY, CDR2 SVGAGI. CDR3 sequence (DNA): TGTGCCAGCAGTCAACCCTCGGGGGCCTCCTACGAGCAGTACTTC. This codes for CASSQPSGASYEQYF.

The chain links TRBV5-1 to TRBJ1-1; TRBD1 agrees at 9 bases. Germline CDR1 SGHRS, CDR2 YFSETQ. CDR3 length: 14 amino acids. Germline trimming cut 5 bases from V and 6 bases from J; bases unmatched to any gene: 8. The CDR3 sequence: CASSRDREGAEAFF. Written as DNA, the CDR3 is TGCGCCAGCAGTCGGGACAGGGAGGGAGCTGAAGCTTTCTTT.

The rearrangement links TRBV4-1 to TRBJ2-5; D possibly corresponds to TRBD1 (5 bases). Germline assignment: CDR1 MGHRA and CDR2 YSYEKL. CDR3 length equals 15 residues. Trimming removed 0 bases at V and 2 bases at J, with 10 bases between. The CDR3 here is CASSQDGHRQETQYF. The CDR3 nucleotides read TGCGCCAGCAGCCAAGATGGCCACAGGCAAGAGACCCAGTACTTC.

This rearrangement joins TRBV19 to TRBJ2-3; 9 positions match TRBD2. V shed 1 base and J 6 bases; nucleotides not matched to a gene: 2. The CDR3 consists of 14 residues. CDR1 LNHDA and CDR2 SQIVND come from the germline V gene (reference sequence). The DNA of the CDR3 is TGTGCCAGTAGTATAGGTAGCGGGAGTGATACGCAGTATTTT. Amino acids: CASSIGSGSDTQYF.